The 15 T cell receptor beta chains listed next were all sequenced from one sample in a study of blood T cell repertoires in COVID-19. Using immunoSEQ multiplex PCR, the repertoire was profiled, and TCRdb retains in-frame clones only, with some absent. The table has roughly 140,000 clones, around 84% seen once; the top ten hold under 9.5%. Input material: PBMCs or T cells enriched from blood (not recorded which). These receptor sequences come from a man aged 45-65 years who had recovered from COVID-19.

V and J are TRBV9 and TRBJ2-5; TRBD2 matches at 15 bases. Germline CDR1 and CDR2: SGDLS and YYNGEE. This CDR3 is built from 16 residues. V trimming: 4 bases; J trimming: 2 bases; junction bases outside the gene matches: 3. DNA of the CDR3: TGTGCCAGCAGCTTAGGGACTAGCGGGGGGCAAGAGACCCAGTACTTC. This encodes CASSLGTSGGQETQYF.

The rearrangement joins TRBV12-3 or TRBV12-4 to TRBJ2-1; TRBD2 matches 8 bases. The V gene end was trimmed by 5 bases and the J gene end by 9 bases; junction bases not matched to a gene: 6. The CDR3 covers 13 residues. CDR3 sequence reads: CASSRGTSGEQFF. The CDR3 DNA reads as TGTGCCAGCAGTCGCGGGACTAGTGGTGAGCAGTTCTTC.

V is TRBV3-1 (or the pseudogene TRBV3-2) and J is TRBJ2-3, with a weak D call TRBD1 (6 bases). V lost 2 bases and J 1 base, leaving 28 bases between the germline ends. This CDR3 contains 21 residues. Germline assignment: CDR1 LGHDT and CDR2 YNNKEL (reference sequence). The CDR3 nucleotides read TGTGCCAGCAGCCAATTAATTTGGGGAAGACAGGCCCGAGGTCGCACAGATACGCAGTATTTT. It translates to CASSQLIWGRQARGRTDTQYF.

The gene calls are TRBV5-1 and TRBJ2-1; D possibly corresponds to TRBD1 (6 bases). Germline-derived CDR1 and CDR2 are SGHRS and YFSETQ. The CDR3 runs to 12 residues. Trimming cost V 2 bases and J 10 bases, with 10 bases left between them. DNA of the CDR3: TGCGCCAGCAGCTTAAGCGGACAGGAGCAGTTCTTC. It codes for CASSLSGQEQFF.

The chain couples TRBV7-9 to TRBJ2-3; 11 bases are a match to TRBD1. After removal of 1 base from V and 6 bases from J, the junction contained 9 bases not matched to a gene. Looked up from germline, CDR1 is SEHNR and CDR2 is FQNEAQ (reference sequence). This CDR3 region has 17 residues. In DNA, the CDR3 is TGTGCCAGCAGCTTAGATATCGGACAGGGGGCTGTTGATACGCAGTATTTT. This translates into CASSLDIGQGAVDTQYF.

V is TRBV5-6 and J is TRBJ1-6, with D unresolved. Trimming removed 0 bases at V and 9 bases at J, with 7 bases between. Germline assignment: CDR1 SGHDT and CDR2 YYEEEE. The CDR3 sequence is 13 residues long. CDR3 protein: CASSLGEVSPLHF. As DNA, the CDR3 is TGTGCCAGCAGCTTGGGGGAGGTTTCACCCCTCCACTTT.

The V gene is TRBV20-1, the J gene TRBJ1-5; a weak D match, TRBD1 (5 bases). V dropped 3 bases and J dropped 4 bases, with 16 bases sitting between them. This CDR3 comprises 15 residues. Germline V gene sequence: CDR1 DFQATT, CDR2 SNEGSKA (reference sequence). CDR3 amino acids: CSASIQVGDNQPQHF. CDR3 DNA sequence: TGCAGTGCTAGTATACAGGTGGGCGATAATCAGCCCCAGCATTTT.

The chain has TRBV5-1 and TRBJ1-2; possibly TRBD1 for D (6 bases). The germline CDR1 and CDR2 sequences are SGHRS and YFSETQ. Trimming removed 0 bases at V and 8 bases at J, with 14 bases between. The CDR3 is made up of 14 amino acids. Here the CDR3 reads CASSLEGGPEGYTF. Written as DNA, the CDR3 is TGCGCCAGCAGCTTGGAGGGGGGGCCGGAAGGCTACACCTTC.

This clone occurred once. The gene calls are TRBV5-4 and TRBJ2-7; D remains unclear. Germline V gene data show CDR1 as SGHNT and CDR2 as YYREEE (reference sequence). The CDR3 runs 14 residues. The germline V and J ends were trimmed by 4 bases and 3 bases, with 14 bases remaining between them. CDR3 amino acids: CASSEEVHGYEQYF. CDR3 sequence (DNA): TGTGCCAGCAGCGAGGAAGTTCACGGCTACGAGCAGTACTTC.

The chain uses TRBV11-2 and TRBJ2-2; 8 bases agree with TRBD2. From germline, CDR1 is SGHAT and CDR2 FQNNGV. V lost 0 bases, J lost 4 bases, and 7 bases stayed unmatched. CDR3 length equals 17 residues. CDR3 loop: CASSLEYPLAGTGELFF. As DNA, the CDR3 is TGTGCCAGCAGCTTAGAATATCCCCTAGCGGGCACCGGGGAGCTGTTTTTT.

The sample holds a few counts of this clone. The chain recombines TRBV2 with TRBJ2-7; D ambiguous. The V end lost 4 bases, the J end lost 3 bases, and 4 bases lay between the germline ends. This CDR3 is 11 amino acids long. Germline loops: CDR1 SNHLY, CDR2 FYNNEI. CDR3 in DNA: TGTGCCAGCAGTGGGCACTACGAGCAGTACTTC. Protein sequence: CASSGHYEQYF.

V and J are TRBV12-3 or TRBV12-4 and TRBJ1-4; 8 bases align to TRBD1. The CDR3 runs 13 residues. V lost 6 bases and J lost 11; bases outside the gene matches: 8. The CDR3 DNA is TGTGCCAGCAGCAACAACAGGGGGAGCAAACTGTTTTTT. This encodes CASSNNRGSKLFF.

The chain has TRBV30 and TRBJ2-3; 11 nucleotides align to TRBD1. CDR1 and CDR2 (germline): GTSNPN, SVGIG (reference sequence). The CDR3 runs 13 residues. The CDR3 region is CSARTGGLDTQYF. The CDR3 DNA is TGTTCGGCCCGGACAGGGGGCTTGGATACGCAGTATTTT.

This rearrangement joins TRBV5-1 to TRBJ1-6, with 7 bases aligning to TRBD1. Germline CDR1 and CDR2: SGHRS and YFSETQ. V gave up 4 bases and J gave up 10 bases; unmatched junction bases: 8. This CDR3 is 14 amino acids long. DNA of the CDR3: TGCGCCAGCAGCCCCGGGACAGCGGCATCACCCCTCCACTTT. It specifies CASSPGTAASPLHF.

V usage is TRBV19 and J usage is TRBJ2-7; tentatively, D is TRBD1 (6 bases). CDR1 and CDR2 (germline): LNHDA, SQIVND (reference sequence). The CDR3 length is 17 residues. V was clipped by 1 base and J by 4 bases, with 20 bases between them. In DNA form, the CDR3 reads TGTGCCAGTAGTATAGCCCACCGACAGGTTTCTATTTACGAGCAGTACTTC. As protein: CASSIAHRQVSIYEQYF.